A single sample is the source of the 7 T cell receptor beta chains below, sequenced in a study of post-analysis software for immune sequencing data. Findings and limits, study-wide: Among roughly five TRBV segments more frequent in patients than controls were TRBV5-6, TRBV5-1 and TRBV20-1.

These receptors are not linked to any known antigen. Every TCR beta cDNA library bore unique molecular identifiers. TCRdb redid the calling of the PCR reads with MiXCR, one entry per CDR3 protein. The table has some 260,000 distinct CDR3 sequences, 35% to 40% seen once. Sequenced input: blood. These receptors originate from a girl aged 5-17 years with multiple sclerosis.

The V gene is TRBV6-1, the J gene TRBJ1-5; TRBD1 matches 7 bases. The length of the CDR3 is 15 residues. Losses at the gene ends were 6 bases for V and 5 bases for J; bases not matched to a gene: 10. Germline assignment: CDR1 MNHNS and CDR2 SASEGT. CDR3 residues: CASRTGQSNHQPQHF. In nucleotides, the CDR3 is TGTGCCAGCAGGACAGGGCAGTCGAACCATCAGCCCCAGCATTTT.

Points on this clonotype: Germline is not matched at one junction end, which may reflect a read error. The V gene is TRBV12-3 or TRBV12-4, the J gene TRBJ1-1; 10 nucleotides align to TRBD1. The CDR3 contains 16 residues. The CDR3 DNA is TGTGCCGGCAGTCTCCGGGACAGGGGCGGGGACACTGAAGCTTTCTTT. As protein: CAGSLRDRGGDTEAFF.

This clonotype has a count of ten or more. The chain combines TRBV7-3 with TRBJ2-1, with 12 bases identical to TRBD2. Trimming removed 1 base from V and 10 bases from J; junction bases left unmatched: 8. Germline V CDR1 and CDR2: SGHTA, FQGTGA. The CDR3 is 16 amino acids. The CDR3 here is CASSLSGASGRGEQFF. CDR3 coding DNA: TGTGCCAGCAGCTTAAGCGGGGCTAGCGGGAGGGGAGAGCAGTTCTTC.

Points on this clonotype: Germline is not matched at one junction end, which may reflect a read error. This chain links TRBV25-1 with TRBJ2-1; D not resolved. The CDR3 runs 16 residues. The germline V gene has CDR1 MGHDK and CDR2 SYGVNS. The CDR3 region has the DNA TGTGCCAGTAGTGCCCTAGACACGAGCTCCTACAACGAGCAGTTCTTC. Its translation is CASSALDTSSYNEQFF. Filled out from reference TRBV25-1 and TRBJ2-1, the complete variable domain reads EADIYQTPRYLVIGTGKKITLECSQTMGHDKMYWYQQDPGMELHLIHYSYGVNSTEKGDLSSESTVSRIRTEHFPLTLESARPSHTSQYLCASSALDTSSYNEQFFGPGTRLTVL.

The rearrangement links TRBV6-1 to TRBJ1-1; D possibly corresponds to TRBD1 (5 bases). Germline assignment: CDR1 MNHNS and CDR2 SASEGT. V lost 6 bases and J lost 0, with 8 bases in between. The CDR3 runs 13 residues. The CDR3 loop is CASRGGVNTEAFF. The CDR3 coding sequence is TGTGCCAGCAGGGGGGGGGTGAACACTGAAGCTTTCTTT.

CDR3 sequence reads: CASSLTGNSYEQYF. The CDR3 nucleotides are TGTGCCAGCAGCTTGACGGGAAACTCCTACGAGCAGTACTTC. The chain recombines TRBV7-6 with TRBJ2-7, with D possibly matching TRBD2 (5 bases). This CDR3 has 14 amino acids. The V end was cut by 3 bases, the J end by 0 bases, with 9 bases between. Germline V gene data show CDR1 as SGHVS and CDR2 as FNYEAQ. Based on the CDR3 plus reference TRBV7-6 and TRBJ2-7, the full variable domain is GAGVSQSPRYKVTKRGQDVALRCDPISGHVSLYWYRQALGQGPEFLTYFNYEAQQDKSGLPNDRFSAERPEGSISTLTIQRTEQRDSAMYRCASSLTGNSYEQYFGPGTRLTVT.

This chain connects TRBV20-1 to TRBJ2-2; D not certain. Germline CDR1 DFQATT, CDR2 SNEGSKA (reference sequence). V gave up 6 bases and J gave up 0 bases, with 14 bases separating them. The CDR3 contains 15 residues. CDR3 nucleotides: TGCAGTGCCACTTCGGAGCTATCGAACACCGGGGAGCTGTTTTTT. Amino acid sequence: CSATSELSNTGELFF.